This T cell receptor beta chain was documented in a study of cytomegalovirus exposure and HLA in healthy donors. In the PCR, 60 Vbeta and 13 Jbeta primers were used. The repertoire was sequenced with immunoSEQ multiplex PCR; TCRdb's copy has only in-frame clones and lacks some. The table has fewer than 95,000 clones, about 60% seen once; the top ten hold roughly 6.8%. A note on this clone: Its antigen is currently unknown.

V was pared by 6 bases and J by 4 bases, with 12 bases between. This CDR3 comprises 13 residues. In germline, CDR1 is MDHEN, CDR2 SYDVKM. Findings of the study overall: Another analysis was done later, and it associated approximately 15,000 TCR beta sequences with HLA alleles at 0.05 false discovery rate.

V and J are TRBV28 and TRBJ2-5; the D gene is possibly TRBD1 (7 bases). Sequenced material: PBMCs. This receptor was taken from a woman in her twenties or thirties in good health and CMV-seronegative. CDR3 in amino acids: CASRPQGGETQYF. The CDR3 DNA reads as TGTGCCAGCAGACCTCAGGGGGGAGAGACCCAGTACTTC.